These T cell receptor beta chains were read from a single sample in a study of human T cells and chemical hapten exposure. TCRdb re-analysed the RACE reads in MiXCR, keeping a single row per CDR3 protein. Of just under 350,000 distinct CDR3 sequences detected, about 7% appear once; the ten largest clones hold 8.4%. The sequencing here drew on whole blood, taken in connection with sensitization to the hapten diphenylcyclopropenone (DPC). The receptors stem from a woman under 30 with alopecia areata. Some clones in this sample may be carry-over from other donors' samples. Both conserved end residues are part of each CDR3. Fields, in order: D gene, J gene, clone size, V gene, CDR3 DNA, CDR3 protein. A D gene is named only where the DNA matches it firmly. Some rows have no size entry. The others give once, few or many, or a class for an expanded clone.

NA	TRBJ1-1	NA	TRBV24-1	TGTGCCACCAGTAGGAGCCGGGGGAACACTGAAGCTTTCTTT	CATSRSRGNTEAFF
NA	TRBJ2-5	many	TRBV14	TGTGCCAGCAGCCAAGCATGGACCCAGTACTTC	CASSQAWTQYF
NA	TRBJ2-7	NA	TRBV20-1	TGCAGTGCTAGAGAGGGCTTATTGTCCTACGAGCAGTACTTC	CSAREGLLSYEQYF
TRBD1	TRBJ1-2	NA	TRBV20-1	TGCAGTGCCAGTCCCTTGGACAGGGGAGGCTATGGCTACACCTTC	CSASPLDRGGYGYTF
NA	TRBJ1-2	NA	TRBV10-3	TGTGCCATCGGACAGCGCTATGGCTACACCTTC	CAIGQRYGYTF
NA	TRBJ1-4	many	TRBV5-4	TGTGCCAGCAGCTCTAATGAAAAACTGTTTTTT	CASSSNEKLFF
NA	TRBJ1-2	NA	TRBV14	TGTGCCAGCAGCCAAGATACATGGCAGAACTATGGCTACACCTTC	CASSQDTWQNYGYTF
TRBD1	TRBJ1-6	many	TRBV7-8	TGTGCCAGCAGCTTAGGACAGGGGGGATCACCCCTCCACTTT	CASSLGQGGSPLHF
TRBD2	TRBJ2-5	few	TRBV5-1	TGCGCCAGCAGAATCCAACTAGCGGGGGGCCAAGAGACCCAGTACTTC	CASRIQLAGGQETQYF
NA	TRBJ1-1	NA	TRBV6-2/TRBV6-3	TGTGCCAGCAGTTTCCTACAGAGGGGCACTGAAGCTTTCTTT	CASSFLQRGTEAFF
TRBD2	TRBJ2-3	NA	TRBV4-3	TGCGCCAGCAGCCAAGTATCGGGGGGGCGGGGTACGCAGTATTTT	CASSQVSGGRGTQYF
NA	TRBJ2-3	few	TRBV24-1	TGTGCCACCAGTGACGCACAGGGTCGGACAGATACGCAGTATTTT	CATSDAQGRTDTQYF
NA	TRBJ1-5	many	TRBV6-4	TGTGCCAGCAGTGAAGGATTAGGCCAGCCCCAGCATTTT	CASSEGLGQPQHF
NA	TRBJ2-3	many	TRBV6-5	TGTGCCAGCAGTATGAGCGGGTTCAGCACAGATACGCAGTATTTT	CASSMSGFSTDTQYF
NA	TRBJ1-1	few	TRBV29-1	TGCAGCGCCTTAGCGGGCCCTGAAGCTTTCTTT	CSALAGPEAFF
NA	TRBJ1-2	NA	TRBV5-4	TGTGCCAGCAGCCGCAGTCTTAGACAGGAGAATAACTATGGCTACACCTTC	CASSRSLRQENNYGYTF
TRBD1	TRBJ1-5	many	TRBV13	TGTGCTGAGACAGGGTCGGCCTATAGCAATCAGCCCCAGCATTTT	CAETGSAYSNQPQHF
NA	TRBJ1-1	few	TRBV7-9	TGTGCCAGCAGCTTAACAACCACGGGCACTGAAGCTTTCTTT	CASSLTTTGTEAFF
NA	TRBJ2-2	NA	TRBV9	TGTGCCAGCAGCGTTGCGACAGGAGAGTACACCGGGGAGCTGTTTTTT	CASSVATGEYTGELFF
NA	TRBJ2-1	many	TRBV4-3	TGCGCCAGCAGCCAAGACACTCTAGGGTCCTACAATGAGCAGTTCTTC	CASSQDTLGSYNEQFF
NA	TRBJ1-4	few	TRBV4-1	TGCGCCAGCAGCCAAGTCCCGGGACGGATCAATGAAAAACTGTTTTTT	CASSQVPGRINEKLFF
TRBD1	TRBJ1-4	NA	TRBV10-3	TGTGCCATCAGTGAGGGACAGGGGAGAGAAAAACTGTTTTTT	CAISEGQGREKLFF
NA	TRBJ2-7	many	TRBV20-1	TGCAGTGCTCCACACGGTCGCGACGAGCAGTACTTC	CSAPHGRDEQYF
TRBD1	TRBJ2-2	few	TRBV5-1	TGCGCCAGCAGCCAACAGGGGGCCGTATTCACCGGGGAGCTGTTTTTT	CASSQQGAVFTGELFF
NA	TRBJ1-2	NA	TRBV11-2	TGTGCCAGCAGCTTAGGGGGCAGAGCCTATGGCTACACCTTC	CASSLGGRAYGYTF